This T cell receptor beta chain was found in a study of T cells in Graves' hyperthyroidism and ophthalmopathy. On the study more broadly: The blood sample was taken at first diagnosis, before treatment began.

RNA transcripts gave rise to amplified TCR beta CDR3 regions. First-round RT-PCR with HTBI primers amplified the TCR CDR3 region. TCRdb itself ran the multiplex PCR reads through MiXCR, one entry per CDR3 protein. Among hundreds of thousands of distinct CDR3 sequences listed, around 15% were seen once. The study, taken as a whole, reports: Blood also showed most of the thyroid clonotypes that were expanded above 0.001.

A few counts support this clonotype. The target antigen is unknown. An absence of ophthalmopathy progression within 18 months meant stable Graves' hyperthyroidism. V was clipped by 0 bases and J by 5 bases, with 14 bases between them. Germline CDR1 is SGHRS and CDR2 is YFSETQ. The CDR3 covers 15 residues. The V and J genes are TRBV5-1 and TRBJ2-5; D gene ambiguous. Sample: blood. The sequence was collected from a woman younger than 45 with Graves' hyperthyroidism. The CDR3 protein is CASSLGTHSRETQYF. The CDR3, as DNA: TGCGCCAGCAGCTTGGGGACCCATAGCAGGGAGACCCAGTACTTC.